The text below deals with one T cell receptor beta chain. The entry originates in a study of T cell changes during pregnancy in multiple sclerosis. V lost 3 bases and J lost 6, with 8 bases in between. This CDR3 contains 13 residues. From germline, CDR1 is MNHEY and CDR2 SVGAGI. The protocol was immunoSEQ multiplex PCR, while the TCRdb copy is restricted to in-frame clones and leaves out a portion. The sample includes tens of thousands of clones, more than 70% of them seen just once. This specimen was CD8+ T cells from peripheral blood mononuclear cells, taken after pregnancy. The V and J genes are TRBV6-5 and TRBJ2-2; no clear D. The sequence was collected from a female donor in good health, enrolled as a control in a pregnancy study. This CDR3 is CASSYFGSGELFF. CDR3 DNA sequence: TGTGCCAGCAGTTATTTCGGTTCCGGGGAGCTGTTTTTT.